Listed here are 11 T cell receptor beta chains from one sample, sequenced in a study of CD8+ T cells in alopecia areata. Regarding treatment: oral pan-JAK inhibitor, 5-10 mg twice daily. Sequencing templates came from extracted RNA that was reverse transcribed into cDNA. Data came from immunoSEQ multiplex PCR; TCRdb stores just in-frame clones and leaves some out. This sample has about 88,000 clones, with around 47% found just once. Sequences were derived from CD8+ T cells sorted from blood, sampled at week 24, from a patient treated with tofacitinib. The source is a human donor with alopecia areata.

The chain links TRBV7-2 to TRBJ2-7; D may match TRBD1 or TRBD2 (5 bases each). Germline-derived CDR1 and CDR2 are SGHTA and FQGNSA. The germline V and J ends were trimmed by 5 bases and 1 base, with 21 bases remaining between them. The CDR3 has 17 residues. The CDR3: CASSPRGGAPISYEQYF. DNA for the CDR3: TGTGCCAGCAGCCCCCGGGGCGGAGCGCCAATTTCCTACGAGCAGTACTTC.

The V call is TRBV6-1, the J call TRBJ2-5; perhaps TRBD1 as D (6 bases). V shed 2 bases and J shed 5 bases, with 15 bases lying between them. Germline V gene data show CDR1 as MNHNS and CDR2 as SASEGT. The CDR3 totals 15 residues. DNA of the CDR3: TGTGCCAGCAGTGAATGGGCAGGGGCGAAGGAGACCCAGTACTTC. As protein: CASSEWAGAKETQYF.

This clone was observed a few times. The chain links TRBV9 to TRBJ2-7; D is possibly TRBD1 (5 bases). The CDR3 loop spans 15 amino acids. The germline V gene encodes CDR1 SGDLS and CDR2 YYNGEE. The V gene lost 5 bases and the J gene lost 1 base, with 16 bases spanning the gap. CDR3 in amino acids: CASSLVDSSSYEQYF. DNA for the CDR3: TGTGCCAGCAGTTTAGTTGACAGCTCTTCCTACGAGCAGTACTTC.

This clone was observed a few times. This chain connects TRBV29-1 to TRBJ1-1, with 9 bases matching TRBD1. Germline trimming cut 6 bases from V and 5 bases from J; bases unmatched to any gene: 7. Germline-derived CDR1 and CDR2 are SQVTM and ANQGSEA. The CDR3 covers 13 residues. The CDR3 DNA sequence: TGCAGCGTCGAGGACAGGGGCCCAACTGAAGCTTTCTTT. Protein: CSVEDRGPTEAFF.

The table lists this clone with a few counts. V is TRBV30 and J is TRBJ1-4, with D hard to call. CDR3 length: 12 residues. Trimming removed 4 bases from V and 8 bases from J, with 11 bases in between. Germline CDR1 and CDR2: GTSNPN and SVGIG (reference sequence). The DNA of the CDR3 is TGTGCCTGGATGGACCTCCGGGAAAAACTGTTTTTT. Its translation: CAWMDLREKLFF.

This clone appeared a few times. This sequence joins TRBV28 and TRBJ2-7; D could derive from TRBD1 or TRBD2 (5 bases each). The germline V gene encodes CDR1 MDHEN and CDR2 SYDVKM. V was cut by 5 bases and J by 3 bases, with 20 bases left in between. This CDR3 contains 16 residues. The CDR3 bases are TGTGCCAGCAGTCCCCCTATGGGGAGAGGGGTCTACGAGCAGTACTTC. Translation gives CASSPPMGRGVYEQYF.

There are a few counts of this clone. The V and J genes are TRBV7-6 and TRBJ2-5, with D unclear. V was pared by 4 bases and J by 5 bases, with 8 bases between. This CDR3 spans 12 amino acids. The V gene's germline CDR1 is SGHVS and CDR2 FNYEAQ. CDR3 sequence (DNA): TGTGCCAGCAGCTATTTTGTCGAGACCCAGTACTTC. It yields the protein CASSYFVETQYF. Combining the CDR3 with reference TRBV7-6 and TRBJ2-5 gives the whole variable domain GAGVSQSPRYKVTKRGQDVALRCDPISGHVSLYWYRQALGQGPEFLTYFNYEAQQDKSGLPNDRFSAERPEGSISTLTIQRTEQRDSAMYRCASSYFVETQYFGPGTRLLVL.

This clone was counted between two and nine times. The chain links TRBV5-4 to TRBJ2-3, with 7 bases that match TRBD1. The V gene's germline CDR1 is SGHNT and CDR2 YYREEE (reference sequence). With 4 bases clipped from V and 2 bases from J, the junction kept 7 bases outside the gene matches. The CDR3 totals 15 residues. The DNA for the CDR3 is TGTGCCAGCAGCGTCCGGGACAGAACCACAGATACGCAGTATTTT. This encodes CASSVRDRTTDTQYF.

This clone has more than one count but fewer than ten. The CDR3 coding sequence is TGTGCCAGCAGCTTAACAGGGATTGTGTCTCTTGGGGAGACCCAGTACTTC. It codes for CASSLTGIVSLGETQYF. The genes are TRBV7-2 and TRBJ2-5, with D possibly matching TRBD1 (6 bases). CDR3 length: 17 residues. Trimming cost V 2 bases and J 5 bases, with 21 bases left between them. Germline V CDR1 and CDR2: SGHTA, FQGNSA.

This clone turned up a few times. The chain recombines TRBV7-2 with TRBJ2-1; D is undetermined. Trimming stripped 0 bases from V and 0 bases from J, with 3 bases between. Germline V gene sequence: CDR1 SGHTA, CDR2 FQGNSA. The CDR3 covers 14 residues. CDR3 protein: CASSLAGSYNEQFF. In nucleotides, the CDR3 is TGTGCCAGCAGCTTAGCGGGCTCCTACAATGAGCAGTTCTTC.

This chain connects TRBV29-1 to TRBJ2-6; D call uncertain. CDR1 and CDR2 from the germline V gene are SQVTM and ANQGSEA. Trimming left V 3 bases short and J 0 bases short, with 12 bases between. The CDR3 sequence is 16 residues long. CDR3 bases: TGCAGCGTTGAGGCCAGCGCCGACTCTGGGGCCAACGTCCTGACTTTC. This encodes CSVEASADSGANVLTF.